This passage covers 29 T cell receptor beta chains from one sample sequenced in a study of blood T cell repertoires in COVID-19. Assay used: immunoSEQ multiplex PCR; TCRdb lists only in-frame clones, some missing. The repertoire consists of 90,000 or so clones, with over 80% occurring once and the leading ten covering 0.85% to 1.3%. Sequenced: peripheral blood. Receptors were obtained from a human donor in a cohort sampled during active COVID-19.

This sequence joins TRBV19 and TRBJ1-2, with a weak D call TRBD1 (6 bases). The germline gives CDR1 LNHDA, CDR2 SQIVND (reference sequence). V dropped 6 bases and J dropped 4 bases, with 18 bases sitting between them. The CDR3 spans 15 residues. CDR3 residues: CASSQGTPPPYGYTF. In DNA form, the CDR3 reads TGTGCCAGTAGCCAAGGGACACCGCCACCCTATGGCTACACCTTC.

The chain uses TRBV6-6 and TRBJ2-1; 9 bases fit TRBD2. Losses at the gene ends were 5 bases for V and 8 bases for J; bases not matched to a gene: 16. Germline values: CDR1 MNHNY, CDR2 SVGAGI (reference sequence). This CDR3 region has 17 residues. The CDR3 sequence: CASSRGFGREGRDEQFF. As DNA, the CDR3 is TGTGCCAGCAGTCGGGGCTTTGGGCGGGAGGGCCGGGATGAGCAGTTCTTC.

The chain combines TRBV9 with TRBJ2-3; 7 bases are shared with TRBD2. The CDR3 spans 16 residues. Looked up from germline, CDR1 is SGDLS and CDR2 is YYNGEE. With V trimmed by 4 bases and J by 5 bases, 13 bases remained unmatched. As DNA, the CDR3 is TGTGCCAGCAGCCCAGAGGCTAGCGGTGGTAGAGATACGCAGTATTTT. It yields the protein CASSPEASGGRDTQYF.

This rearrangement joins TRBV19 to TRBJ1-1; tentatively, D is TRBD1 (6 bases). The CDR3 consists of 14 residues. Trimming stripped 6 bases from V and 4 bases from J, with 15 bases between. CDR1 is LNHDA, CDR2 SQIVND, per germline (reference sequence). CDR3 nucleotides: TGTGCCAGTAGGCTACAGGGAAGGGGCACTGAAGCTTTCTTT. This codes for CASRLQGRGTEAFF.

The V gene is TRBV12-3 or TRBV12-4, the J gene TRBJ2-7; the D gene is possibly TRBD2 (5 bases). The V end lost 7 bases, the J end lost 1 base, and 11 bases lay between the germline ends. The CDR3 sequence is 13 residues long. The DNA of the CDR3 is TGTGCCAGCACCGAGGGTGTTTCCTACGAGCAGTACTTC. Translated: CASTEGVSYEQYF.

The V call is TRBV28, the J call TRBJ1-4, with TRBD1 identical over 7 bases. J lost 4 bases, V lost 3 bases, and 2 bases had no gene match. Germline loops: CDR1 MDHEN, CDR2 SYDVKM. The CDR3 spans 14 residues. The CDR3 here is CASSFDRVNEKLFF. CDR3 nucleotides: TGTGCCAGCAGTTTTGACAGGGTTAATGAAAAACTGTTTTTT.

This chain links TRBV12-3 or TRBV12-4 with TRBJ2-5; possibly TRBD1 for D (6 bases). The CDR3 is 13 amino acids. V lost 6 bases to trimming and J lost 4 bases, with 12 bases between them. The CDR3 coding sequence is TGTGCCAGCAGGCCAACAGGGATAGAGACCCAGTACTTC. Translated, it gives CASRPTGIETQYF.

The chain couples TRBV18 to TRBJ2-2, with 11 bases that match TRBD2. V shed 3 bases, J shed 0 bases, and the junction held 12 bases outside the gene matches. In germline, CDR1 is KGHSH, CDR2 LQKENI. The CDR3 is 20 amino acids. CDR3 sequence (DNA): TGTGCCAGCTCACCTAAACCGACTAGCGGGATTGGTGCGAACACCGGGGAGCTGTTTTTT. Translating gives CASSPKPTSGIGANTGELFF. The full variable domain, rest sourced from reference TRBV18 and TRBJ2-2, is NAGVMQNPRHLVRRRGQEARLRCSPMKGHSHVYWYRQLPEEGLKFMVYLQKENIIDESGMPKERFSAEFPKEGPSILRIQQVVRGDSAAYFCASSPKPTSGIGANTGELFFGEGSRLTVL.

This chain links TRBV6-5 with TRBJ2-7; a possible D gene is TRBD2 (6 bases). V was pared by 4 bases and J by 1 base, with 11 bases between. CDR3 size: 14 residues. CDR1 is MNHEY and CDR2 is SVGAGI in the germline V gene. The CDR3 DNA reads TGTGCCAGCAGTTCGGGACGGGGGTCCTACGAGCAGTACTTC. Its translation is CASSSGRGSYEQYF.

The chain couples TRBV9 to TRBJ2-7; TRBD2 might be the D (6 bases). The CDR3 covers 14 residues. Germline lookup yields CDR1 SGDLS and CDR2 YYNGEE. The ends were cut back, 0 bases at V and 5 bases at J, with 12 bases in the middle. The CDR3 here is CASSVGLEADEQYF. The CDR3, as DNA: TGTGCCAGCAGCGTAGGACTAGAGGCCGACGAGCAGTACTTC.

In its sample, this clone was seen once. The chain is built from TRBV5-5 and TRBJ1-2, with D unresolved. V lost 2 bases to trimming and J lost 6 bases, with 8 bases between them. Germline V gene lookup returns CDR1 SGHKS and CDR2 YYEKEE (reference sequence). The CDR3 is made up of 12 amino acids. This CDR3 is CASSFRSDGYTF. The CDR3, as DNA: TGTGCCAGCAGCTTTCGATCGGATGGCTACACCTTC. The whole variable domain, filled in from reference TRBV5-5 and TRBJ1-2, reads DAGVTQSPTHLIKTRGQQVTLRCSPISGHKSVSWYQQVLGQGPQFIFQYYEKEERGRGNFPDRFSARQFPNYSSELNVNALLLGDSALYLCASSFRSDGYTFGSGTRLTVV.

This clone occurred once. CDR3 in DNA: TGTGCCAGTAGTGGTTCCCTAGCTTACGAGACCCAGTACTTC. It codes for CASSGSLAYETQYF. The genes are TRBV19 and TRBJ2-5, with TRBD2 as a possible D gene (5 bases). The CDR3 spans 14 residues. Trimming cost V 5 bases and J 5 bases, with 15 bases left between them. Germline CDR1 LNHDA, CDR2 SQIVND (reference sequence). Full variable domain (missing parts from reference TRBV19 and TRBJ2-5): DGGITQSPKYLFRKEGQNVTLSCEQNLNHDAMYWYRQDPGQGLRLIYYSQIVNDFQKGDIAEGYSVSREKKESFPLTVTSAQKNPTAFYLCASSGSLAYETQYFGPGTRLLVL.

The CDR3 region has the DNA TGTGCCAGCAGCCAAGATGCGGGAGGACAGACTGAAGCTTTCTTT. This codes for CASSQDAGGQTEAFF. This sequence joins TRBV3-1 (or the pseudogene TRBV3-2) and TRBJ1-1; TRBD1 might be the D (6 bases). Germline-derived CDR1 and CDR2 are LGHDT and YNNKEL (reference sequence). Deletions cut 0 bases from V and 5 bases from J, with 13 bases between. This CDR3 comprises 15 residues.

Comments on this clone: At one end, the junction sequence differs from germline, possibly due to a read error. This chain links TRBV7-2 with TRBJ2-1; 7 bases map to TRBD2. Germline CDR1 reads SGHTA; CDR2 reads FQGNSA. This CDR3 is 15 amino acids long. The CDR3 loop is CVSSLASGNNNEQFF. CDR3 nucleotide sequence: TGTGTCAGCAGCTTGGCCAGCGGGAACAACAATGAGCAGTTCTTC.

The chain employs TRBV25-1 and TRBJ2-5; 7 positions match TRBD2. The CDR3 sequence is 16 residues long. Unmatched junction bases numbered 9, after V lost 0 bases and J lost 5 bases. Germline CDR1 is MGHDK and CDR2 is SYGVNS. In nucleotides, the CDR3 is TGTGCCAGCAGTGAATATCCGGGACTACCCTCTGAGACCCAGTACTTC. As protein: CASSEYPGLPSETQYF.

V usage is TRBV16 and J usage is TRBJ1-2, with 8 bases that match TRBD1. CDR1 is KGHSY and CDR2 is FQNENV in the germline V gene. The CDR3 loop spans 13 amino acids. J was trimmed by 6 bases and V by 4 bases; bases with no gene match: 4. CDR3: CASSLRTGNGYTF. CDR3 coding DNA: TGTGCCAGCAGCCTCAGGACAGGGAATGGCTACACCTTC. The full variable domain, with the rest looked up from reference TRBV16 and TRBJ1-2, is GEEVAQTPKHLVRGEGQKAKLYCAPIKGHSYVFWYQQVLKNEFKFLISFQNENVFDETGMPKERFSAKCLPNSPCSLEIQATKLEDSAVYFCASSLRTGNGYTFGSGTRLTVV.

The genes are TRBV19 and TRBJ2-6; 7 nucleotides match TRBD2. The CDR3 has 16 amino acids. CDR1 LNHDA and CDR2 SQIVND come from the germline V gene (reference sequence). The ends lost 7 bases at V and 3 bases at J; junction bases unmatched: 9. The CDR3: CASTSREGGGANVLTF. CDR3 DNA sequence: TGTGCCAGTACTTCTAGGGAGGGCGGTGGGGCCAACGTCCTGACTTTC.

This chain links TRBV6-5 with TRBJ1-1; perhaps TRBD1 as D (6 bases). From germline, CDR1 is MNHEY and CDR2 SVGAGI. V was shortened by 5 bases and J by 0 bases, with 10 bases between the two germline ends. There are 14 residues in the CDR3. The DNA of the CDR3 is TGTGCCAGCAGTAACAGGGCCATGAACACTGAAGCTTTCTTT. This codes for CASSNRAMNTEAFF.

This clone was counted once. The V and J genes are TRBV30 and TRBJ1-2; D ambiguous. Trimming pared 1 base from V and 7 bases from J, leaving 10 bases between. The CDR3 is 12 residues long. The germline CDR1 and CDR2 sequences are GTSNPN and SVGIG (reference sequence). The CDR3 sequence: CAWSGWEGGYTF. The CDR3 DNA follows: TGTGCCTGGAGTGGCTGGGAGGGTGGCTACACCTTC.

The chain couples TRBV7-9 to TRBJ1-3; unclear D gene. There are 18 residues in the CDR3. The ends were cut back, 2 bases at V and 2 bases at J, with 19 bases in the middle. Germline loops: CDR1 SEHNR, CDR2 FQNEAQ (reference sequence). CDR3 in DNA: TGTGCCAGCAGCTTAAACCCGCTCACAATCCTCCCTGGAAACACCATATATTTT. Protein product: CASSLNPLTILPGNTIYF.

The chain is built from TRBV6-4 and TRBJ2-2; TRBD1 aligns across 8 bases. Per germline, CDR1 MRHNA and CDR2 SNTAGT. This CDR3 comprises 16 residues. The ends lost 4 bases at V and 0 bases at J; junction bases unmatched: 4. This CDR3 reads CASSVSDRANTGELFF. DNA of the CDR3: TGTGCCAGCAGTGTTTCGGACAGGGCGAACACCGGGGAGCTGTTTTTT.

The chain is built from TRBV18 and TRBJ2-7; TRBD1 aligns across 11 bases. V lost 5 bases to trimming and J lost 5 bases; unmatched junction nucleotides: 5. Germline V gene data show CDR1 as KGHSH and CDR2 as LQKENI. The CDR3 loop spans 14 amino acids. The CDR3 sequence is CASSDGTGGNEQYF. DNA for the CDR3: TGTGCCAGCTCAGACGGGACAGGGGGAAACGAGCAGTACTTC.

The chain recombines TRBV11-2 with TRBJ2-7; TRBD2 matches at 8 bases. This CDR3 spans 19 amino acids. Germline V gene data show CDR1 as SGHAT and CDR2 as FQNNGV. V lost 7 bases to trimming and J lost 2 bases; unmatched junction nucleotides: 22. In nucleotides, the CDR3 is TGTGCCAGCACCTCCCTTCGGGGTCTAGCGGGTCCTTACACCTACGAGCAGTACTTC. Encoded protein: CASTSLRGLAGPYTYEQYF.

The CDR3 here is CASSPRRGPADTQYF. The CDR3, as DNA: TGTGCCAGCAGCCCCCGCAGGGGGCCGGCAGATACGCAGTATTTT. The V call is TRBV7-8, the J call TRBJ2-3; 8 bases agree with TRBD1. CDR1 and CDR2 from the germline V gene are SGHVS and FQNEAQ. There are 15 residues in the CDR3. After removal of 5 bases from V and 4 bases from J, the junction contained 8 bases not matched to a gene.

The CDR3 DNA sequence: TGTGCCAGCAGCTTAGGGGGACAGGGGACCGAAAAACTGTTTTTT. This translates into CASSLGGQGTEKLFF. The chain is built from TRBV11-2 and TRBJ1-4; 10 bases match TRBD1. Per germline, CDR1 SGHAT and CDR2 FQNNGV. CDR3 length equals 15 residues. The V and J ends lost 1 base and 8 bases, in that order; junction bases with no gene match: 4. The variable domain in full, with the rest retrieved from reference TRBV11-2 and TRBJ1-4, is EAGVAQSPRYKIIEKRQSVAFWCNPISGHATLYWYQQILGQGPKLLIQFQNNGVVDDSQLPKDRFSAERLKGVDSTLKIQPAKLEDSAVYLCASSLGGQGTEKLFFGSGTQLSVL.

CDR3 protein: CASSPRDRGHSNTEAFF. CDR3 in DNA: TGTGCCAGTAGTCCCCGGGACAGGGGGCATTCGAACACTGAAGCTTTCTTT. The chain employs TRBV19 and TRBJ1-1; 12 bases map to TRBD1. Germline trimming cut 5 bases from V and 1 base from J; bases unmatched to any gene: 8. CDR3 length: 17 amino acids. CDR1 and CDR2 from the germline V gene are LNHDA and SQIVND (reference sequence).

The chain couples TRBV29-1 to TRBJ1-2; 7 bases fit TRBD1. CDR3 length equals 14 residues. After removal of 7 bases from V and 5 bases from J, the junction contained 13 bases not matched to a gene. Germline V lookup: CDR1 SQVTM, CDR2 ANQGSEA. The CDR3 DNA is TGCAGCGGCGGAAACAGGGACAGCTTATATGGCTACACCTTC. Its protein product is CSGGNRDSLYGYTF. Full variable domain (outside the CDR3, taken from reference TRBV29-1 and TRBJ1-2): SAVISQKPSRDICQRGTSLTIQCQVDSQVTMMFWYRQQPGQSLTLIATANQGSEATYESGFVIDKFPISRPNLTFSTLTVSNMSPEDSSIYLCSGGNRDSLYGYTFGSGTRLTVV.

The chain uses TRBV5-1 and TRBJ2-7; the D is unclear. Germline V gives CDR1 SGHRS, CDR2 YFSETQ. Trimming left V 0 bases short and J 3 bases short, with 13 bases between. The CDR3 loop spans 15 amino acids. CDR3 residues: CASSLEAGPFYEQYF. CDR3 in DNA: TGCGCCAGCAGCTTGGAAGCAGGTCCGTTCTACGAGCAGTACTTC.

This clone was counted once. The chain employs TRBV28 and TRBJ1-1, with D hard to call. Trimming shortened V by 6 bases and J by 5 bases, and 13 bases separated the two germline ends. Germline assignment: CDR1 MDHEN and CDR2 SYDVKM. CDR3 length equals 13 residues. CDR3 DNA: TGTGCCAGCAGAACCATGGCCCTGACTGAAGCTTTCTTT. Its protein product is CASRTMALTEAFF.